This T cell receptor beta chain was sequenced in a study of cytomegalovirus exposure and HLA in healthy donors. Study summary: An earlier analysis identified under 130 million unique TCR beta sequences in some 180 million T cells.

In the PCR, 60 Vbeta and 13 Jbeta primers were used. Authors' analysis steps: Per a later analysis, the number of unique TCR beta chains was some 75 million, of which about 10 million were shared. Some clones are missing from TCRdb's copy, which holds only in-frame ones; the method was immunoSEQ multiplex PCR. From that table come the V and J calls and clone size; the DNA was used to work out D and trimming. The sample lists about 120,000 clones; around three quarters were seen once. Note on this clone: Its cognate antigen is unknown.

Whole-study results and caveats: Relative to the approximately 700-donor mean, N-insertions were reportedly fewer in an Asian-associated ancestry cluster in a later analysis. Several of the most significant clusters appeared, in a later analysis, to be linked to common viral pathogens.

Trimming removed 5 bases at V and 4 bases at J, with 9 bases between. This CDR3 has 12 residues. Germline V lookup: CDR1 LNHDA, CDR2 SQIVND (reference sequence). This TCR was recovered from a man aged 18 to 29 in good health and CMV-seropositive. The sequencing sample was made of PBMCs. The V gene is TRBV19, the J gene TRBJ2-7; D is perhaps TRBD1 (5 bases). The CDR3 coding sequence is TGTGCCAGTAGTTCCGACAGTTACGAGCAGTACTTC. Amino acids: CASSSDSYEQYF.